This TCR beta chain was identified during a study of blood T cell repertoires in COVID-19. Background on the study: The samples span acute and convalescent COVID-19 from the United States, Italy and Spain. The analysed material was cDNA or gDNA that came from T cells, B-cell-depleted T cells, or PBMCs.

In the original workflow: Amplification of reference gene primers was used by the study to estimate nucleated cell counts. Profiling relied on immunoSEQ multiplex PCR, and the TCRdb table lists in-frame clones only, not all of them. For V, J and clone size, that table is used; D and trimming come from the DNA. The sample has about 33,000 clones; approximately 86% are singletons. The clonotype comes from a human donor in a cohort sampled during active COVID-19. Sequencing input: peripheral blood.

The CDR3 protein is CASSFGQGEGDTQYF. The CDR3 nucleotides read TGTGCCAGCAGCTTCGGACAGGGAGAAGGAGATACGCAGTATTTT. V and J are TRBV7-9 and TRBJ2-3, with TRBD1 matching 8 bases. Germline assignment: CDR1 SEHNR and CDR2 FQNEAQ (reference sequence). The ends lost 3 bases at V and 5 bases at J; junction bases unmatched: 7. This CDR3 comprises 15 residues.